This entry lists 5 T cell receptor beta chains sequenced from one sample in a study of cytomegalovirus exposure and HLA in healthy donors. With 60 Vbeta and 13 Jbeta primers, the PCR was carried out. Libraries were prepared by immunoSEQ multiplex PCR; TCRdb keeps only in-frame clonotypes and omits some of them. This sample has 160,000 or so clones, with over 80% found just once. Sequenced: PBMCs. All receptors come from a male donor in good health and CMV-seropositive.

The DNA of the CDR3 is TGCAGCGTTGAAGTACTCTCCTATGGCTACACCTTC. Protein product: CSVEVLSYGYTF. This sequence joins TRBV29-1 and TRBJ1-2; D is uncertain. The germline V and J ends were trimmed by 1 base and 4 bases, with 7 bases remaining between them. The germline CDR1 and CDR2 sequences are SQVTM and ANQGSEA. CDR3 length equals 12 residues. Full variable domain (missing parts from reference TRBV29-1 and TRBJ1-2): SAVISQKPSRDICQRGTSLTIQCQVDSQVTMMFWYRQQPGQSLTLIATANQGSEATYESGFVIDKFPISRPNLTFSTLTVSNMSPEDSSIYLCSVEVLSYGYTFGSGTRLTVV.

This clone appeared once. The V call is TRBV2, the J call TRBJ2-1; TRBD2 matches 12 bases. This CDR3 spans 17 amino acids. V lost 5 bases to trimming and J lost 3 bases; unmatched junction nucleotides: 8. The V gene's germline CDR1 is SNHLY and CDR2 FYNNEI. The CDR3 DNA follows: TGTGCCAGCAGTTGGTCGGGACTAGCGGGCGTCTACAATGAGCAGTTCTTC. Its translation: CASSWSGLAGVYNEQFF.

This clone was counted between two and nine times. The chain uses TRBV6-5 and TRBJ2-7; possible D gene TRBD2, 6 bases. The V end was cut by 5 bases, the J end by 4 bases, with 15 bases between. Per the germline V gene, CDR1 is MNHEY and CDR2 is SVGAGI. The CDR3 length is 14 residues. The CDR3 region has the DNA TGTGCCAGCAGTGAGGGACTGATGAATTACGAGCAGTACTTC. It codes for CASSEGLMNYEQYF.

This clone was detected only once. The chain joins TRBV6-5 to TRBJ2-7; D might be TRBD2 (5 bases). The germline CDR1 and CDR2 sequences are MNHEY and SVGAGI. V dropped 6 bases and J dropped 3 bases, with 15 bases sitting between them. The CDR3 runs 14 residues. The CDR3 DNA reads as TGTGCCAGCAGGGGGTCTAGCAGGAGCTACGAGCAGTACTTC. The encoded protein is CASRGSSRSYEQYF.

This sequence joins TRBV2 and TRBJ1-2, with TRBD1 matching over 7 bases. The CDR3 is 14 amino acids. V lost 6 bases to trimming and J lost 6 bases; unmatched junction nucleotides: 10. Germline lookup yields CDR1 SNHLY and CDR2 FYNNEI. The CDR3 here is CASRAVGQVDGYTF. CDR3 nucleotides: TGTGCCAGCAGGGCGGTTGGACAGGTCGATGGCTACACCTTC.